These 32 T cell receptor beta chains came from one sample sequenced in a study of shared clonotypes between healthy human individuals. CD8 cells regarded as naive lacked CD45RO, were positively chosen for CCR7, and omitted terminally differentiated effector memory CD45RA+ cells. The data were produced by immunoSEQ multiplex PCR, yet TCRdb's version contains in-frame clones alone and is incomplete. The repertoire includes around 1.9 million clones, just under 95% of them detected once, and around 1.7% sits in the top ten. Sequencing input: naive CD8+ T cells from PBMCs. The receptors originated from a man aged 18-30 years in good health. Some clones in this sample may be carry-over from other donors' samples.

The chain carries TRBV7-9 and TRBJ2-7; TRBD1 is a possible D gene (6 bases). V was clipped by 2 bases and J by 2 bases, with 13 bases between them. The CDR3 is made up of 15 amino acids. CDR1 is SEHNR and CDR2 is FQNEAQ in the germline V gene (reference sequence). CDR3 residues: CASSLPTGETYEQYF. Written as DNA, the CDR3 is TGTGCCAGCAGCTTACCGACAGGCGAGACCTACGAGCAGTACTTC.

The chain combines TRBV11-2 with TRBJ2-4; tentatively, D is TRBD2 (5 bases). Per the germline V gene, CDR1 is SGHAT and CDR2 is FQNNGV. The CDR3 runs to 11 residues. Trimming shortened V by 4 bases and J by 8 bases, and 6 bases separated the two germline ends. CDR3 DNA: TGTGCCAGCAGCTCCGGGGACATTCAGTACTTC. Its protein product is CASSSGDIQYF.

A word on this clone: The sample has other DNA sequences that encode this CDR3 too. The chain uses TRBV9 and TRBJ2-4, with D perhaps matching TRBD1 or TRBD2 (5 bases each). V lost 0 bases, J lost 0 bases, and 7 bases lay in between. CDR3 length: 15 amino acids. Germline values: CDR1 SGDLS, CDR2 YYNGEE. DNA of the CDR3: TGTGCCAGCAGCGTAGGTGGGGGAGCCAAAAACATTCAGTACTTC. Translated, it gives CASSVGGGAKNIQYF.

This chain uses TRBV9 with TRBJ2-2; no clear D gene. Germline V gene lookup returns CDR1 SGDLS and CDR2 YYNGEE. There are 15 residues in the CDR3. The ends were cut back, 3 bases at V and 0 bases at J, with 9 bases in the middle. CDR3 DNA: TGTGCCAGCAGCGCGCACATAGCGAACACCGGGGAGCTGTTTTTT. This encodes CASSAHIANTGELFF.

The chain uses TRBV27 and TRBJ1-5; TRBD1 might be the D (5 bases). V was pared by 3 bases and J by 4 bases, with 16 bases between. CDR1 is MNHEY and CDR2 is SMNVEV in the germline V gene (reference sequence). The length of the CDR3 is 16 residues. The CDR3 region is CASSFVGKGANQPQHF. CDR3 DNA: TGTGCCAGCAGTTTTGTTGGTAAAGGGGCAAATCAGCCCCAGCATTTT.

The V call is TRBV29-1, the J call TRBJ2-3; 8 bases agree with TRBD2. Looked up from germline, CDR1 is SQVTM and CDR2 is ANQGSEA. The V and J ends lost 6 bases and 0 bases, in that order; junction bases with no gene match: 14. The CDR3 spans 17 residues. Here the CDR3 DNA reads TGCAGCGTACTCACAGGGATCGGGACTAGAAGCACAGATACGCAGTATTTT. It specifies CSVLTGIGTRSTDTQYF.

This clone was observed a single time. The chain joins TRBV12-5 to TRBJ2-2, with D unclear. Germline V gene sequence: CDR1 LGHNT, CDR2 FRNRAP. The CDR3 contains 21 residues. V lost 0 bases, J lost 1 base, and 24 bases lay in between. The CDR3 DNA sequence: TGTGCTAGTGGTTTGGTAGTCGGCGACCCACGCCACGCCGTGAACACCGGGGAGCTGTTTTTT. Amino acids: CASGLVVGDPRHAVNTGELFF.

The CDR3 reads CASSLAPGDGGGTEAFF. CDR3 nucleotides: TGTGCCAGCAGCTTAGCCCCGGGAGACGGGGGAGGGACTGAAGCTTTCTTT. The V gene is TRBV7-9, the J gene TRBJ1-1; possibly TRBD1 for D (5 bases). From germline, CDR1 is SEHNR and CDR2 FQNEAQ (reference sequence). V dropped 0 bases and J dropped 5 bases, with 19 bases sitting between them. The CDR3 length is 17 residues.

J is TRBJ2-1 and V is TRBV5-5; 11 positions agree with TRBD1. The CDR3 totals 14 residues. Germline-derived CDR1 and CDR2 are SGHKS and YYEKEE (reference sequence). Trimming cost V 4 bases and J 8 bases; bases outside gene matches: 5. The CDR3 is CASSRTGGADEQFF. For the CDR3, the DNA is TGTGCCAGCAGCCGGACAGGGGGCGCCGATGAGCAGTTCTTC.

This chain uses TRBV4-1 with TRBJ2-5; no clear D. The CDR3 is 12 residues long. CDR1 is MGHRA and CDR2 is YSYEKL in the germline V gene. Trimming shortened V by 3 bases and J by 3 bases, and 5 bases separated the two germline ends. The CDR3 loop is CASSHDEETQYF. Here the CDR3 DNA reads TGCGCCAGCAGCCATGATGAAGAGACCCAGTACTTC.

About this clone itself: This sample also contains other DNA sequences that code for the same CDR3. This chain joins TRBV4-2 and TRBJ2-3, with D possibly matching TRBD2 (6 bases). Germline CDR1 and CDR2: LGHNA and YNFKEQ. This CDR3 comprises 15 residues. The V and J ends lost 2 bases and 0 bases respectively, with 9 bases between them. CDR3 in amino acids: CASSQTSGSTDTQYF. The CDR3 DNA sequence: TGTGCCAGCAGCCAAACGAGCGGGAGCACAGATACGCAGTATTTT.

This clone was seen once. The chain is built from TRBV15 and TRBJ2-1; TRBD1 matches 11 bases. V was pared by 5 bases and J by 10 bases, with 4 bases of the junction left unmatched. Germline-derived CDR1 and CDR2 are LNHNV and YYDKDF (reference sequence). The CDR3 spans 13 residues. Here the CDR3 reads CATSPRDRGEQFF. The DNA of the CDR3 is TGTGCCACCAGCCCCCGGGACAGGGGGGAGCAGTTCTTC. Full variable domain (rest looked up from reference TRBV15 and TRBJ2-1): DAMVIQNPRYQVTQFGKPVTLSCSQTLNHNVMYWYQQKSSQAPKLLFHYYDKDFNNEADTPDNFQSRRPNTSFCFLDIRSPGLGDTAMYLCATSPRDRGEQFFGPGTRLTVL.

The chain couples TRBV28 to TRBJ2-1; D might be TRBD1 or TRBD2, each matching 6 bases. Trimming took off 3 bases at V and 0 bases at J, with 9 bases between the two ends. Germline loops: CDR1 MDHEN, CDR2 SYDVKM. The CDR3 consists of 15 residues. The chain's CDR3 is CASSFRGDSYNEQFF. DNA of the CDR3: TGTGCCAGCAGTTTTAGGGGGGACTCCTACAATGAGCAGTTCTTC.

A remark on this clone: Other nucleotide sequences from this sample produce the same CDR3. The V and J genes are TRBV4-1 and TRBJ1-1; D may be TRBD1 (6 bases). V was clipped by 3 bases and J by 3 bases, with 11 bases between them. The V gene's germline CDR1 is MGHRA and CDR2 YSYEKL. CDR3 size: 14 residues. The CDR3 DNA follows: TGCGCCAGCAGCCAGGGACAATGGGACACTGAAGCTTTCTTT. The encoded protein is CASSQGQWDTEAFF.

The chain couples TRBV29-1 to TRBJ2-1; 10 nucleotides match TRBD1. This CDR3 contains 14 residues. Trimming cost V 6 bases and J 7 bases; bases outside gene matches: 9. Germline V gene lookup returns CDR1 SQVTM and CDR2 ANQGSEA. The CDR3 region has the DNA TGCAGCGTGGAGACAGGGGGCGTACGAAATGAGCAGTTCTTC. Its protein is CSVETGGVRNEQFF.

This sequence joins TRBV7-2 and TRBJ2-1, with no clear D. The CDR3 loop spans 13 amino acids. Per the germline V gene, CDR1 is SGHTA and CDR2 is FQGNSA. V lost 0 bases to trimming and J lost 9 bases, with 9 bases between them. The CDR3 DNA reads as TGTGCCAGCAGCTTAGCCGGGTGGGGTGAGCAGTTCTTC. Translated: CASSLAGWGEQFF. Drawing the rest from reference TRBV7-2 and TRBJ2-1, the complete variable domain is GAGVSQSPSNKVTEKGKDVELRCDPISGHTALYWYRQSLGQGLEFLIYFQGNSAPDKSGLPSDRFSAERTGGSVSTLTIQRTQQEDSAVYLCASSLAGWGEQFFGPGTRLTVL.

This rearrangement joins TRBV18 to TRBJ2-2; 9 bases are a match to TRBD1. The V gene end was trimmed by 3 bases and the J gene end by 5 bases; junction bases not matched to a gene: 1. This CDR3 has 14 residues. Per the germline V gene, CDR1 is KGHSH and CDR2 is LQKENI. The CDR3 coding sequence is TGTGCCAGCTCACCGGGACAGGGAACCGGGGAGCTGTTTTTT. It yields the protein CASSPGQGTGELFF.

The genes are TRBV27 and TRBJ2-7; D gene uncertain. Germline V gives CDR1 MNHEY, CDR2 SMNVEV (reference sequence). The V and J ends lost 3 bases and 5 bases respectively, with 11 bases between them. The length of the CDR3 is 13 residues. CDR3 protein: CASSLIYEHEQYF. The CDR3 bases are TGTGCCAGCAGTTTGATATATGAACACGAGCAGTACTTC.

The chain has TRBV29-1 and TRBJ2-2; D gene uncertain. V shed 2 bases and J shed 8 bases, with 9 bases lying between them. The germline gives CDR1 SQVTM, CDR2 ANQGSEA. There are 12 residues in the CDR3. Here the CDR3 DNA reads TGCAGCGTTGAAACCGAAACGGGGGAGCTGTTTTTT. This encodes CSVETETGELFF.

The rearrangement joins TRBV18 to TRBJ2-5, with D possibly being TRBD1 or TRBD2 (5 bases each). Trimming shortened V by 4 bases and J by 4 bases, and 13 bases separated the two germline ends. Germline V lookup: CDR1 KGHSH, CDR2 LQKENI. The CDR3 runs to 14 residues. The CDR3 is CASSLLGERETQYF. The CDR3 DNA sequence: TGTGCCAGCTCACTATTGGGGGAGAGAGAGACCCAGTACTTC.

This chain links TRBV27 with TRBJ2-1, with TRBD1 matching 7 bases. CDR3 length equals 12 residues. Germline values: CDR1 MNHEY, CDR2 SMNVEV (reference sequence). J gave up 10 bases and V 7 bases, and 7 bases lay outside the gene matches. The CDR3 here is CASKTGYREQFF. In DNA, the CDR3 is TGTGCCAGCAAGACAGGGTATCGGGAGCAGTTCTTC.

This clone was detected once. Additional DNA sequences in this sample encode the identical CDR3. The V call is TRBV27, the J call TRBJ1-5; D is unresolved. V lost 3 bases to trimming and J lost 1 base, with 10 bases between them. This CDR3 is built from 15 residues. Germline lookup yields CDR1 MNHEY and CDR2 SMNVEV (reference sequence). The chain's CDR3 is CASSFGRGSNQPQHF. DNA of the CDR3: TGTGCCAGCAGTTTCGGCCGTGGGAGCAATCAGCCCCAGCATTTT.

The chain has TRBV6-5 and TRBJ2-2; D remains unclear. With 5 bases removed from V and 6 bases from J, the gap between germline ends came to 7 bases. From germline, CDR1 is MNHEY and CDR2 SVGAGI. CDR3 length: 12 residues. CDR3 sequence: CASSPSPGELFF. CDR3 DNA sequence: TGTGCCAGCAGTCCCAGCCCCGGGGAGCTGTTTTTT.

Regarding this clone: Other DNA sequences from this sample encode an identical CDR3 as well. The chain combines TRBV28 with TRBJ2-4; 11 nucleotides line up with TRBD2. V lost 5 bases, J lost 1 base, and 4 bases stayed unmatched. This CDR3 is built from 16 residues. Per germline, CDR1 MDHEN and CDR2 SYDVKM. The CDR3 DNA follows: TGTGCCAGCAGTCCCAGGACTAGCGGGGCCAAAAACATTCAGTACTTC. This gives the protein CASSPRTSGAKNIQYF.

The chain links TRBV7-9 to TRBJ2-1; TRBD2 aligns across 11 bases. Germline loops: CDR1 SEHNR, CDR2 FQNEAQ (reference sequence). V lost 5 bases and J lost 7; bases outside the gene matches: 4. This CDR3 is 14 amino acids long. CDR3 nucleotides: TGTGCCAGCAGCCCCTGGACTAGCGGGAATGAGCAGTTCTTC. Protein sequence: CASSPWTSGNEQFF.

To note about this clone: Other DNA sequences from this sample encode an identical CDR3 as well. The chain joins TRBV9 to TRBJ1-1; 9 positions agree with TRBD1. Germline V CDR1 and CDR2: SGDLS, YYNGEE. This CDR3 is 16 amino acids long. The junction had 3 bases not matched to a gene; V was cut back by 0 bases and J by 0 bases. CDR3 sequence: CASSVGGQGMNTEAFF. Written as DNA, the CDR3 is TGTGCCAGCAGCGTAGGGGGACAGGGTATGAACACTGAAGCTTTCTTT. The whole variable domain, remainder taken from reference TRBV9 and TRBJ1-1, is DSGVTQTPKHLITATGQRVTLRCSPRSGDLSVYWYQQSLDQGLQFLIQYYNGEERAKGNILERFSAQQFPDLHSELNLSSLELGDSALYFCASSVGGQGMNTEAFFGQGTRLTVV.

The chain recombines TRBV4-3 with TRBJ2-3; 7 positions match TRBD2. V dropped 2 bases and J dropped 5; count of bases not matched to a gene: 19. This CDR3 comprises 19 residues. The germline V gene encodes CDR1 LGHNA and CDR2 YSLEER. CDR3 sequence: CASSQMRTKVGGPKDTQYF. As DNA, the CDR3 is TGCGCCAGCAGCCAAATGAGGACTAAGGTGGGAGGGCCTAAAGATACGCAGTATTTT.

J is TRBJ1-2 and V is TRBV10-3; tentative D call: TRBD1 (6 bases). Germline V gives CDR1 ENHRY, CDR2 SYGVKD. V was pared by 4 bases and J by 4 bases, with 7 bases between. The CDR3 runs 12 residues. The CDR3 region is CAISGTVYGYTF. CDR3 DNA sequence: TGTGCCATCAGTGGGACAGTCTATGGCTACACCTTC.

The CDR3 region is CASSLFGVDQPQHF. The DNA for the CDR3 is TGTGCCAGCAGTTTATTCGGGGTCGATCAGCCCCAGCATTTT. The chain has TRBV27 and TRBJ1-5, with no clear D. This CDR3 contains 14 residues. Trimming removed 1 base from V and 5 bases from J, with 9 bases in between. CDR1 is MNHEY and CDR2 is SMNVEV in the germline V gene (reference sequence).

The chain couples TRBV6-5 to TRBJ2-1, with D possibly being TRBD1 (5 bases). The length of the CDR3 is 16 residues. Trimming took 0 bases from V and 2 from J, leaving 11 bases between them. Germline V gene sequence: CDR1 MNHEY, CDR2 SVGAGI. The CDR3 loop reads CASSYSKGVPYNEQFF. DNA of the CDR3: TGTGCCAGCAGTTACTCGAAAGGGGTCCCCTACAATGAGCAGTTCTTC.

The chain links TRBV9 to TRBJ1-2; D unclear. There are 15 residues in the CDR3. CDR1 and CDR2 from the germline V gene are SGDLS and YYNGEE. V lost 4 bases and J 3 bases, leaving 16 bases between the germline ends. The CDR3 protein is CASSYGGRRDYGYTF. CDR3 DNA: TGTGCCAGCAGCTATGGAGGGAGGAGGGACTATGGCTACACCTTC.

The chain is built from TRBV19 and TRBJ2-2; 8 bases are a match to TRBD1. In germline, CDR1 is LNHDA, CDR2 SQIVND (reference sequence). The CDR3 has 14 residues. V dropped 8 bases and J dropped 1; count of bases not matched to a gene: 3. The CDR3 here is CASWGQENTGELFF. In DNA, the CDR3 is TGTGCCAGTTGGGGACAGGAGAACACCGGGGAGCTGTTTTTT.